The 22 T cell receptor beta chains given below trace back to one sample, sequenced in a study of cytomegalovirus exposure and HLA in healthy donors (dated by TCRdb to about 2017). Library generation was performed with the immunoSEQ multiplex PCR assay. The multiplex PCR relied on a mix of 60 forward primers for TCR Vbeta segments and 13 reverse primers for TCR Jbeta segments. TCRdb took this table from immuneACCESS and kept in-frame rearrangements with V and J called. Such tables lack part of the clones; where checked against another copy, unresolved V genes explain under half of the gap, and the rest is unexplained. The sample has 130,000 to 150,000 clones on record, around 83% of them singletons. The ten largest clones represent under 4.5% of the sample. Sequenced: PBMCs. These receptor sequences come from a man aged 40-49 years in good health and CMV-seropositive.

In its sample, this clone was seen once. CDR3 coding DNA: TGCGCCAGCAGCGACCATCGGACTAGCGGGGGGTTTGGCGAGCAGTACTTC. The encoded protein is CASSDHRTSGGFGEQYF. The chain carries TRBV10-1 and TRBJ2-7; the match to TRBD2 covers 14 bases. Trimming took 6 bases from V and 6 from J; bases not matched to a gene: 13. Germline-derived CDR1 and CDR2 are WNHNN and SYGVQD (reference sequence). This CDR3 is built from 17 residues.

V is TRBV5-1 and J is TRBJ2-1, with TRBD2 matching 9 bases. The germline V gene has CDR1 SGHRS and CDR2 YFSETQ. The CDR3 sequence is 17 residues long. The V and J ends lost 0 bases and 7 bases, in that order; junction bases with no gene match: 11. CDR3 in amino acids: CASSLDGSGRPGNEQFF. As DNA, the CDR3 is TGCGCCAGCAGCTTGGATGGGAGCGGGAGGCCCGGGAATGAGCAGTTCTTC.

The chain links TRBV2 to TRBJ2-1; possibly TRBD2 for D (6 bases). The CDR3 consists of 13 residues. Germline V gives CDR1 SNHLY, CDR2 FYNNEI. Trimming cost V 7 bases and J 3 bases, with 10 bases left between them. The CDR3: CASIRTNYNEQFF. The CDR3 nucleotides are TGTGCCAGCATCCGGACTAACTACAATGAGCAGTTCTTC.

Points on this clone: At one end the junction does not follow the germline gene, possibly because of a read error. This same CDR3 is encoded by further DNA sequences in the sample. The chain combines TRBV6-1 with TRBJ1-2; weak D call: TRBD1 (5 bases). Per germline, CDR1 MNHNS and CDR2 SASEGT. The CDR3 runs 11 residues. The CDR3 is CASPGGYGYTF. For the CDR3, the DNA is TGCGCCAGCCCCGGGGGGTATGGCTACACCTTC.

The rearrangement uses TRBV2 and TRBJ2-1; 8 bases are a match to TRBD2. Germline V gives CDR1 SNHLY, CDR2 FYNNEI. The CDR3 is made up of 15 amino acids. The trim removed 9 bases at V and 3 bases at J, leaving 10 bases unmatched. CDR3 DNA sequence: TGTGCCAGAGATACTATAGCGGGAAACTACAATGAGCAGTTCTTC. The encoded protein is CARDTIAGNYNEQFF.

There are a few counts of this clone. Germline and junction disagree at one end, which may indicate a read error. The chain's CDR3 is CSSSPAGTLYQETQYF. The CDR3 DNA follows: TGTTCCAGCAGCCCCGCCGGGACACTGTACCAAGAGACCCAGTACTTC. The chain has TRBV7-9 and TRBJ2-5; a possible D gene is TRBD1 (6 bases). Per germline, CDR1 SEHNR and CDR2 FQNEAQ (reference sequence). CDR3 length: 16 amino acids.

The chain joins TRBV19 to TRBJ2-7, with a weak D call TRBD2 (5 bases). The ends were cut back, 4 bases at V and 1 base at J, with 8 bases in the middle. The germline CDR1 and CDR2 sequences are LNHDA and SQIVND (reference sequence). The CDR3 consists of 13 residues. The CDR3 coding sequence is TGTGCCAGTAGTAGCGGAGGATCCTACGAGCAGTACTTC. This codes for CASSSGGSYEQYF.

This chain connects TRBV28 to TRBJ1-2; 8 nucleotides line up with TRBD1. The V gene end was trimmed by 7 bases and the J gene end by 8 bases; junction bases not matched to a gene: 12. The germline V gene encodes CDR1 MDHEN and CDR2 SYDVKM. The CDR3 runs to 14 residues. This CDR3 is CASTIPQGATGYTF. As DNA, the CDR3 is TGTGCCAGCACCATCCCGCAGGGGGCGACCGGCTACACCTTC.

This clone has just a few counts. The V and J genes are TRBV9 and TRBJ2-3; D might be TRBD2 (5 bases). The CDR3 extends over 13 amino acids. Trimming stripped 5 bases from V and 8 bases from J, with 15 bases between. Germline V lookup: CDR1 SGDLS, CDR2 YYNGEE. CDR3 in amino acids: CASSLDYSGTQYF. CDR3 nucleotides: TGTGCCAGCAGTCTTGACTATTCTGGTACGCAGTATTTT.

This rearrangement joins TRBV5-4 to TRBJ2-5, with D perhaps TRBD2 (6 bases). V lost 3 bases to trimming and J lost 3 bases, with 15 bases between them. CDR3 length equals 15 residues. Looked up from germline, CDR1 is SGHNT and CDR2 is YYREEE (reference sequence). In DNA, the CDR3 is TGTGCCAGCAGCTCCCAATCGGGAGATAAAGAGACCCAGTACTTC. Translation: CASSSQSGDKETQYF.

The chain recombines TRBV5-6 with TRBJ1-1; no firm D call. Germline CDR1 is SGHDT and CDR2 is YYEEEE. V was pared by 0 bases and J by 0 bases, with 15 bases between. This CDR3 has 17 residues. The DNA of the CDR3 is TGTGCCAGCAGCTTGGCAGGCCAGCTCTATATGAACACTGAAGCTTTCTTT. It specifies CASSLAGQLYMNTEAFF. Based on the CDR3 plus reference TRBV5-6 and TRBJ1-1, the full variable domain is DAGVTQSPTHLIKTRGQQVTLRCSPKSGHDTVSWYQQALGQGPQFIFQYYEEEERQRGNFPDRFSGHQFPNYSSELNVNALLLGDSALYLCASSLAGQLYMNTEAFFGQGTRLTVV.

CDR3 sequence reads: CASTPGDHYGYTF. CDR3 DNA sequence: TGTGCCAGCACCCCAGGGGACCACTATGGCTACACCTTC. The chain carries TRBV28 and TRBJ1-2; TRBD1 might be the D (6 bases). The CDR3 has 13 residues. Germline assignment: CDR1 MDHEN and CDR2 SYDVKM. The germline V and J ends were trimmed by 7 bases and 3 bases, with 12 bases remaining between them.

The rearrangement links TRBV11-1 to TRBJ1-1; 7 nucleotides agree with TRBD1. The CDR3 covers 13 residues. J lost 4 bases, V lost 10 bases, and 9 bases had no gene match. From germline, CDR1 is SGHAT and CDR2 FQDESV (reference sequence). Here the CDR3 reads CATRQGWSTEAFF. The DNA for the CDR3 is TGTGCCACAAGACAGGGATGGAGCACTGAAGCTTTCTTT.

V is TRBV6-6 and J is TRBJ2-7; no clear D. Looked up from germline, CDR1 is MNHNY and CDR2 is SVGAGI (reference sequence). The ends were cut back, 5 bases at V and 7 bases at J, with 18 bases in the middle. The CDR3 sequence is 14 residues long. This chain's CDR3 is CASSHNTRSVEQYF. DNA of the CDR3: TGTGCCAGCAGTCATAATACGAGGTCAGTGGAGCAGTACTTC.

J is TRBJ2-2 and V is TRBV5-4; 9 bases map to TRBD1. From germline, CDR1 is SGHNT and CDR2 YYREEE (reference sequence). The length of the CDR3 is 13 residues. With 5 bases clipped from V and 6 bases from J, the junction kept 2 bases outside the gene matches. CDR3 coding DNA: TGTGCCAGCAGAGACAGGGGGGCCGGGGAGCTGTTTTTT. Amino acids: CASRDRGAGELFF.

The genes are TRBV29-1 and TRBJ1-1; TRBD1 might be the D (5 bases). In germline, CDR1 is SQVTM, CDR2 ANQGSEA. V lost 8 bases to trimming and J lost 1 base, with 11 bases between them. The CDR3 covers 12 residues. The CDR3 coding sequence is TGCAGCTCGGGGGGTAGGAACACTGAAGCTTTCTTT. Translation: CSSGGRNTEAFF.

This clone has just a few counts. V usage is TRBV18 and J usage is TRBJ2-2; D possibly corresponds to TRBD1 (6 bases). V dropped 5 bases and J dropped 0 bases, with 10 bases sitting between them. Germline V gene data show CDR1 as KGHSH and CDR2 as LQKENI. CDR3 length: 15 amino acids. As DNA, the CDR3 is TGTGCCAGCTCATCCGGGACAACGAACACCGGGGAGCTGTTTTTT. Translated: CASSSGTTNTGELFF.

The genes are TRBV5-4 and TRBJ1-4; D call uncertain. This CDR3 contains 13 residues. Per the germline V gene, CDR1 is SGHNT and CDR2 is YYREEE (reference sequence). V lost 1 base to trimming and J lost 8 bases, with 9 bases between them. The CDR3 DNA reads TGTGCCAGCAGCTTGCAGCCGGAGGAAAAACTGTTTTTT. Translated, it gives CASSLQPEEKLFF.

The rearrangement uses TRBV5-1 and TRBJ2-1; D may be TRBD1 (6 bases). CDR1 SGHRS and CDR2 YFSETQ come from the germline V gene. Between the trimmed V and J ends, which lost 7 bases and 5 bases, there was a span of 13 bases. The CDR3 extends over 13 amino acids. For the CDR3, the DNA is TGCGCCAGCCGGACAGATTTAGACAATGAGCAGTTCTTC. This translates into CASRTDLDNEQFF.

The chain joins TRBV30 to TRBJ1-1; D not resolved. The germline CDR1 and CDR2 sequences are GTSNPN and SVGIG (reference sequence). The CDR3 consists of 14 residues. V dropped 1 base and J dropped 3 bases, with 12 bases sitting between them. As DNA, the CDR3 is TGTGCCTGGAGTGCTCTGCCAGCGGACACTGAAGCTTTCTTT. Translation: CAWSALPADTEAFF.

The V gene is TRBV7-3, the J gene TRBJ1-1, with 7 positions matching TRBD1. This CDR3 region has 15 residues. Germline assignment: CDR1 SGHTA and CDR2 FQGTGA. J lost 3 bases, V lost 2 bases, and 6 bases had no gene match. The CDR3 sequence: CASSLSPTGYTEAFF. In nucleotides, the CDR3 is TGTGCCAGCAGCTTATCCCCGACAGGGTACACTGAAGCTTTCTTT. Full variable domain (outside the CDR3, taken from reference TRBV7-3 and TRBJ1-1): GAGVSQTPSNKVTEKGKYVELRCDPISGHTALYWYRQSLGQGPEFLIYFQGTGAADDSGLPNDRFFAVRPEGSVSTLKIQRTERGDSAVYLCASSLSPTGYTEAFFGQGTRLTVV.

The chain uses TRBV7-2 and TRBJ1-5; TRBD1 is a possible D gene (6 bases). Germline CDR1 SGHTA, CDR2 FQGNSA. Trimming removed 5 bases at V and 0 bases at J, with 14 bases between. The CDR3 covers 16 residues. The CDR3 loop reads CASSRRTVYSNQPQHF. In nucleotides, the CDR3 is TGTGCCAGCAGCCGTCGGACAGTCTATAGCAATCAGCCCCAGCATTTT.